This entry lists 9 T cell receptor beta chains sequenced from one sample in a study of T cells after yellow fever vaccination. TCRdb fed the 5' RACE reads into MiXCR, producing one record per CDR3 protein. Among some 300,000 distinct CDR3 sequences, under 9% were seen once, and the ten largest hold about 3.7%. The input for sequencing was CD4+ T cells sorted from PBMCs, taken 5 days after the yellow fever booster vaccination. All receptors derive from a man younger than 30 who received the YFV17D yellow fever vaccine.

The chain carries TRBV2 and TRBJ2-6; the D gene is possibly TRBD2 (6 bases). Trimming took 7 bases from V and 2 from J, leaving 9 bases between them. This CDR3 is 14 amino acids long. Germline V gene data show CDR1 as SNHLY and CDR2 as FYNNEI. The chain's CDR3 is CASIREAGANVLTF. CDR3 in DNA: TGTGCCAGCATTAGGGAGGCTGGGGCCAACGTCCTGACTTTC.

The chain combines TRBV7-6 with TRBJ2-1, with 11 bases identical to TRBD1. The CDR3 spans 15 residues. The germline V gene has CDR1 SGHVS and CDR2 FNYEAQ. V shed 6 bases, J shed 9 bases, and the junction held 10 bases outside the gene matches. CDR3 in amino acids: CASSYTDRGRLEQFF. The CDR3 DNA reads TGTGCCAGCAGTTACACGGACAGGGGGCGCCTTGAGCAGTTCTTC. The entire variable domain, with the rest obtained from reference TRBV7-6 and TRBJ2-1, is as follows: GAGVSQSPRYKVTKRGQDVALRCDPISGHVSLYWYRQALGQGPEFLTYFNYEAQQDKSGLPNDRFSAERPEGSISTLTIQRTEQRDSAMYRCASSYTDRGRLEQFFGPGTRLTVL.

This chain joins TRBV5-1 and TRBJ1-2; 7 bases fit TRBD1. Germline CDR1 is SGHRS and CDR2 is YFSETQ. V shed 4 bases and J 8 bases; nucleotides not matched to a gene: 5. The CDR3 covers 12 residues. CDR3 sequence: CASSGTDLGYTF. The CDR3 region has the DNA TGCGCCAGCAGCGGGACAGACCTAGGCTACACCTTC. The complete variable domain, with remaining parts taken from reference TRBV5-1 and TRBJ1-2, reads KAGVTQTPRYLIKTRGQQVTLSCSPISGHRSVSWYQQTPGQGLQFLFEYFSETQRNKGNFPGRFSGRQFSNSRSEMNVSTLELGDSALYLCASSGTDLGYTFGSGTRLTVV.

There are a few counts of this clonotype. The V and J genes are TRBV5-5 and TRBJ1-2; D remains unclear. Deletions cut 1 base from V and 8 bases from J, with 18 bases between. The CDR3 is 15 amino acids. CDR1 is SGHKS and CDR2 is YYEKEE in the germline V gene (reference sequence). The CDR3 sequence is CASSLRVTPLAGYTF. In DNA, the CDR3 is TGTGCCAGCAGCTTGCGAGTCACTCCCCTGGCCGGCTACACCTTC.

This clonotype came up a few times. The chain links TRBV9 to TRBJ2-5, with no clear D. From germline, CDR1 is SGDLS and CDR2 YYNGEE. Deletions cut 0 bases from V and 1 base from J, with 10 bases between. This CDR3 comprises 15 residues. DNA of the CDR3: TGTGCCAGCAGCGTAGGATGGACGTCCCAAGAGACCCAGTACTTC. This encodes CASSVGWTSQETQYF.

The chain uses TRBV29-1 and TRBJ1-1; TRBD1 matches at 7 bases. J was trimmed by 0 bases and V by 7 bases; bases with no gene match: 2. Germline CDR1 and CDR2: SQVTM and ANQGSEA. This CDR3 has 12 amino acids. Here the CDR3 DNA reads TGCAGCGCGGGACAGATGAACACTGAAGCTTTCTTT. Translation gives CSAGQMNTEAFF.

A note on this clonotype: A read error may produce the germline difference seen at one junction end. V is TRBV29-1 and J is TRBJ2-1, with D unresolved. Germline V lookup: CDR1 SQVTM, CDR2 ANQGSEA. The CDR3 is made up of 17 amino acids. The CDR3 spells CSVEGRVGFGSYNEQFF. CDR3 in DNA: TGCAGCGTAGAAGGACGGGTGGGTTTTGGCTCCTACAATGAGCAGTTCTTC.

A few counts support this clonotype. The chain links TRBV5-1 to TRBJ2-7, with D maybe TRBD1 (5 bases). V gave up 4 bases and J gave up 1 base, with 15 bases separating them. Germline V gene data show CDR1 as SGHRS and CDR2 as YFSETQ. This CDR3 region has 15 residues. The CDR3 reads CASSPDSGSSYEQYF. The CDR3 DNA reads TGCGCCAGCAGCCCCGACAGTGGCAGTTCCTACGAGCAGTACTTC.

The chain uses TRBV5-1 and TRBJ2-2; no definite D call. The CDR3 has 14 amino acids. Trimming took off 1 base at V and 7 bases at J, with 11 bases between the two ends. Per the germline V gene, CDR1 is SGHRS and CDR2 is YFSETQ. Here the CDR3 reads CASSLTPLSGELFF. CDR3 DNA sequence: TGCGCCAGCAGCTTGACACCCCTCAGCGGGGAGCTGTTTTTT.